Described below is a single T cell receptor beta chain sequence and its context. The antigen remains unidentified. This sample stems from a study of OX40 agonist ivuxolimab in advanced cancers. Whole-study context: The dose-escalation cohort was over 65% male, with a mean age of approximately 62 years, ranging about 20 to 85.

Profiled with immunoSEQ multiplex PCR; TCRdb holds only in-frame clones, not every one. The sample yields around 31,000 clones, approximately 86% seen once. Points from the study as a whole: The antigens recognized by the expanded peripheral T cells, that is their antigen specificity, were not determined. More expanded clones were found, on average, in CD8+ than in CD4+ T cells. Some nonresponders additionally presented with little normalized T-cell clonal expansion.

The V and J ends lost 6 bases and 3 bases respectively, with 11 bases between them. Germline V lookup: CDR1 MNHEY, CDR2 SVGAGI. CDR3 length equals 13 residues. This chain connects TRBV6-5 to TRBJ1-2; D remains unclear. The material sequenced was CD4+ or CD8+ T cells sorted from blood, taken in a trial of the OX40 agonist ivuxolimab. The clonotype was recovered from an adult with an advanced solid tumor such as melanoma, head and neck, liver or kidney cancer. The CDR3 loop is CASSPPGDYGYTF. In nucleotides, the CDR3 is TGTGCCAGCAGCCCCCCAGGAGACTATGGCTACACCTTC.